The T cell receptor (beta chain) described here comes from a study of cytomegalovirus exposure and HLA in healthy donors. Turning to the study itself: The approximately 110 validation repertoires used a platform that matched the one used for the roughly 700 first-cohort repertoires, as a later analysis reported. Study conclusions and caveats: As confirmed in vitro, a few CMV-associated chains were specific for CMV antigens. Reportedly, diagnosis of cytomegalovirus status by the classifier showed high specificity and sensitivity. TCR beta chains numbering under 200 were designated cytomegalovirus-associated.

Sequencing used immunoSEQ multiplex PCR; TCRdb keeps in-frame clones, though not all of them. The table shows 65,000 to 100,000 clones, with over 85% occurring only once. About this clone itself: The antigen remains undetermined.

CDR1 and CDR2 from the germline V gene are SGHRS and YFSETQ. The CDR3 consists of 14 residues. V lost 4 bases to trimming and J lost 2 bases, with 11 bases between them. The V call is TRBV5-1, the J call TRBJ2-3, with D possibly TRBD2 on 6 matching bases. The material sequenced was PBMCs. This clonotype originated in a woman in her 30s in good health and CMV-seronegative. The CDR3 sequence: CASSGGTSTDTQYF. The CDR3 DNA reads as TGCGCCAGCAGCGGGGGGACTTCCACAGATACGCAGTATTTT.